This T cell receptor (beta chain) comes out of a study of blood T cell repertoires in COVID-19 (dated by TCRdb to the early 2020s). The study in broad terms: Collaborator samples came from the United States, Italy and Spain and covered acute and convalescent phases of COVID-19. The material from the prospective study consisted of cDNA or gDNA derived from T cells, B-cell-depleted T cells, or PBMCs. The dataset comprised deeply sampled blood TCRbeta repertoires from subjects exposed to, actively infected with, or recovered from COVID-19. The repertoires were made available in a free public database intended to serve as a resource for research on the immune response to SARS-CoV-2. The samples were drawn from two sources: the first 160 participants of the ongoing ImmuneRACE study, and 950 to 1,500 subjects contributed by 6 global collaborators. A de-identified subject ID, COVID-19 status, age in years and sex were almost always included in the sample metadata. Where available, HLA class I and class II types were obtained from metadata supplied by the sample provider rather than from assay-based typing.

One collaborating source in Seattle enrolled patients while the patients were actively infected and followed the patients over time throughout the course of disease. The collaborating institutions used their own protocols to collect whole blood in K2EDTA tubes. Collaborator samples were shipped for TCRbeta analysis as frozen whole blood, isolated PBMCs, or DNA extracted from either sample type. TCRbeta CDR3 regions were amplified from genomic DNA by means of the immunoSEQ Assay, a bias-controlled multiplex PCR. The authors processed their data as follows. Within the assay, amplification of reference gene primers was used to estimate how many nucleated cells each sample contained. Sequence reads were collapsed and filtered to measure the absolute abundance of every unique TCRbeta CDR3 rearrangement. For each sample, productive Simpson clonality was calculated as the square root of Simpson's diversity index over productive rearrangements. As stored in TCRdb, this immuneACCESS dataset retains in-frame rearrangements with V and J assigned. A fraction of the clones does not appear; measured against another copy, unresolved V genes explain less than half of the discrepancy, and the remainder lacks a known reason. V, J and clone size reflect that table, while D and trimming were determined from the DNA. This sample holds about 150,000 clones; 83% were observed only once. Together, the top ten hold 9% to 13% of the sample.

On this clone itself: This receptor's antigen is unknown. No much larger clone is present one base from it, and per-base qualities are unavailable.

From the cysteine up to the phenylalanine, the CDR3 has a length of 14 residues. Kept here is only the CDR3 DNA, which spans 42 bases and is read in frame from base 1. V sheds 1 base and J sheds 5 bases, leaving 9 bases between their ends. Sequences LGHDT (CDR1) and YNNKEL (CDR2) are obtained from the germline V gene (reference sequence). Overall study results and their limits: How much clinical and demographic metadata was included differed by source and by participant, and the metadata was provided uncurated.

Sequences were obtained from peripheral blood. This receptor was obtained from an older woman with COVID-19, enrolled during active disease. The chain uses TRBV3-1 (or the pseudogene TRBV3-2) and TRBJ1-5; D gene: possibly TRBD1, on 6 matching bases. The CDR3 loop reads CASSQGRGDQPQHF. The sequenced DNA: TGTGCCAGCAGCCAAGGCAGGGGAGATCAGCCCCAGCATTTT.